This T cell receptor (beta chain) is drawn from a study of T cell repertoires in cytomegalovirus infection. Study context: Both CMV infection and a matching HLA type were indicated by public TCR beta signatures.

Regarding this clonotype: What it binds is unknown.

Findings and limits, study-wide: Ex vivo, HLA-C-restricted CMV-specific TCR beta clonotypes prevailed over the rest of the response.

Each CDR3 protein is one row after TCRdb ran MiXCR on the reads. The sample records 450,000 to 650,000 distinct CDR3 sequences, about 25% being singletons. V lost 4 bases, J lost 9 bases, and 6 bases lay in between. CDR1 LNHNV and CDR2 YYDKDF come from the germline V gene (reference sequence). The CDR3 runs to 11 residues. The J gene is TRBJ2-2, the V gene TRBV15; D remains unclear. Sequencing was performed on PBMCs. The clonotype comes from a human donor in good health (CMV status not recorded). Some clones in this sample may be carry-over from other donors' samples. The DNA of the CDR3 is TGTGCCACCAGCACCTGGCGGGAGCTGTTTTTT. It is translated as CATSTWRELFF. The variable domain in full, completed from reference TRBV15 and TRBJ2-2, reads DAMVIQNPRYQVTQFGKPVTLSCSQTLNHNVMYWYQQKSSQAPKLLFHYYDKDFNNEADTPDNFQSRRPNTSFCFLDIRSPGLGDTAMYLCATSTWRELFFGEGSRLTVL.